This passage covers 30 T cell receptor beta chains from one sample sequenced in a study of blood T cell repertoires in COVID-19. Data came from immunoSEQ multiplex PCR; TCRdb stores just in-frame clones and leaves some out. The table has 220,000 or so clones, more than 70% seen once. Sequencing was performed on PBMCs or T cells enriched from blood (not recorded which). The receptors originated from a woman aged 45-59 years who had recovered from COVID-19.

The chain is built from TRBV7-9 and TRBJ1-2; 10 bases are shared with TRBD1. The CDR3 runs to 17 residues. The germline V gene has CDR1 SEHNR and CDR2 FQNEAQ (reference sequence). V lost 5 bases and J lost 4; bases outside the gene matches: 13. DNA for the CDR3: TGTGCCAGCAGCCTCCGGGACAGGGGAGCAGGGGGCTATGGCTACACCTTC. It is translated as CASSLRDRGAGGYGYTF.

V gene TRBV29-1 combines with J gene TRBJ1-1; TRBD1 matches at 8 bases. Germline assignment: CDR1 SQVTM and CDR2 ANQGSEA. V lost 7 bases to trimming and J lost 5 bases; unmatched junction nucleotides: 9. There are 13 residues in the CDR3. Here the CDR3 reads CSALGTGNTEAFF. CDR3 in DNA: TGCAGCGCTCTCGGGACAGGTAATACTGAAGCTTTCTTT.

The chain couples TRBV27 to TRBJ1-5; maybe TRBD1 (6 bases). Trimming took 6 bases from V and 6 from J, leaving 12 bases between them. The CDR3 is 13 residues long. Germline V lookup: CDR1 MNHEY, CDR2 SMNVEV (reference sequence). DNA of the CDR3: TGTGCCAGCAGCACAGGGTTAGGTCAGCCCCAGCATTTT. Residues: CASSTGLGQPQHF.

The rearrangement uses TRBV5-6 and TRBJ2-1, with 9 bases lining up with TRBD2. J lost 8 bases, V lost 2 bases, and 5 bases had no gene match. The CDR3 loop spans 14 amino acids. Germline V gene data show CDR1 as SGHDT and CDR2 as YYEEEE. CDR3 sequence reads: CASSFGTSFYEQFF. CDR3 nucleotides: TGTGCCAGCAGCTTCGGGACTAGCTTTTATGAGCAGTTCTTC.

The chain recombines TRBV2 with TRBJ1-5, with 11 bases fitting TRBD1. Trimming took 7 bases from V and 5 from J; bases not matched to a gene: 7. Germline loops: CDR1 SNHLY, CDR2 FYNNEI. The CDR3 extends over 15 amino acids. The CDR3 nucleotides read TGTGCCAGCAAGGGACAGGGGGTTTCACATCAGCCCCAGCATTTT. Amino acid sequence: CASKGQGVSHQPQHF.

This sequence joins TRBV29-1 and TRBJ1-2, with D perhaps TRBD1 (6 bases). CDR1 SQVTM and CDR2 ANQGSEA come from the germline V gene. The CDR3 covers 13 residues. V lost 4 bases, J lost 8 bases, and 17 bases lay in between. The CDR3 nucleotides read TGCAGCGTTGTGGGGGCCTCCGCCTGGGGCTACACCTTC. Protein: CSVVGASAWGYTF.

The CDR3 protein is CASAPQPNYGYTF. The CDR3, as DNA: TGTGCCAGTGCGCCTCAACCTAACTATGGCTACACCTTC. The chain uses TRBV19 and TRBJ1-2; the D is unclear. The CDR3 is 13 amino acids. Germline loops: CDR1 LNHDA, CDR2 SQIVND (reference sequence). With 8 bases removed from V and 0 bases from J, the gap between germline ends came to 10 bases. The full variable domain, completed using reference TRBV19 and TRBJ1-2, is DGGITQSPKYLFRKEGQNVTLSCEQNLNHDAMYWYRQDPGQGLRLIYYSQIVNDFQKGDIAEGYSVSREKKESFPLTVTSAQKNPTAFYLCASAPQPNYGYTFGSGTRLTVV.

The genes are TRBV6-2 or TRBV6-3 and TRBJ1-2; 7 bases match TRBD1. CDR1 is MNHEY and CDR2 is SVGEGT in the germline V gene. The CDR3 has 14 amino acids. V gave up 5 bases and J gave up 4 bases; unmatched junction bases: 7. CDR3 bases: TGTGCCAGCAGTCCGACAGGGCAAGCCTATGGCTACACCTTC. Its protein product is CASSPTGQAYGYTF.

V and J are TRBV28 and TRBJ1-5; D is undetermined. CDR3 length: 16 amino acids. Germline V gene data show CDR1 as MDHEN and CDR2 as SYDVKM. V lost 1 base and J 3 bases, leaving 13 bases between the germline ends. The CDR3 DNA reads TGTGCCAGCAGTTTATCCCCACCAGATTACAATCAGCCCCAGCATTTT. Its translation: CASSLSPPDYNQPQHF.

The genes are TRBV4-3 and TRBJ2-1, with D possibly TRBD1 on 5 matching bases. The germline CDR1 and CDR2 sequences are LGHNA and YSLEER. There are 15 residues in the CDR3. The V end was cut by 0 bases, the J end by 4 bases, with 10 bases between. This CDR3 is CASSQDWGGYNEQFF. CDR3 DNA: TGCGCCAGCAGCCAAGATTGGGGCGGTTACAATGAGCAGTTCTTC.

The chain recombines TRBV6-5 with TRBJ2-7; D possibly corresponds to TRBD2 (5 bases). Trimming removed 7 bases at V and 3 bases at J, with 16 bases between. This CDR3 has 14 amino acids. The V gene's germline CDR1 is MNHEY and CDR2 SVGAGI. CDR3 DNA: TGTGCCAGCATGGCCGACTACGCTGGCTACGAGCAGTACTTC. This translates into CASMADYAGYEQYF.

This clone was counted a few times. The CDR3 nucleotides read TGTGCCAGCAGTGAGTTGGGAGGGCGCGTTAGCACAGATACGCAGTATTTT. Its protein product is CASSELGGRVSTDTQYF. The rearrangement joins TRBV6-1 to TRBJ2-3; TRBD2 agrees at 7 bases. The CDR3 consists of 17 residues. V lost 3 bases to trimming and J lost 0 bases; unmatched junction nucleotides: 9. Per the germline V gene, CDR1 is MNHNS and CDR2 is SASEGT.

This clone was picked up one time. The rearrangement joins TRBV24-1 to TRBJ2-5, with 7 positions matching TRBD1. Losses at the gene ends were 4 bases for V and 3 bases for J; bases not matched to a gene: 1. This CDR3 comprises 13 residues. Looked up from germline, CDR1 is KGHDR and CDR2 is SFDVKD. The CDR3 DNA is TGTGCCACCAGTGACGGGACAGAAGAGACCCAGTACTTC. It encodes CATSDGTEETQYF.

The chain links TRBV30 to TRBJ1-4; 9 nucleotides line up with TRBD1. This CDR3 is built from 16 residues. Germline V gene lookup returns CDR1 GTSNPN and CDR2 SVGIG (reference sequence). V shed 3 bases and J 6 bases; nucleotides not matched to a gene: 11. CDR3 amino acids: CAWRTGGHWFDEKLFF. The CDR3 DNA is TGTGCCTGGAGAACAGGGGGCCATTGGTTCGATGAAAAACTGTTTTTT.

The genes are TRBV4-1 and TRBJ1-2; 12 bases agree with TRBD1. There are 15 residues in the CDR3. The V gene end was trimmed by 3 bases and the J gene end by 3 bases; junction bases not matched to a gene: 2. Germline CDR1 is MGHRA and CDR2 is YSYEKL. The CDR3 bases are TGCGCCAGCAGCCACGGGACAGGGGGCCACTATGGCTACACCTTC. It codes for CASSHGTGGHYGYTF.

This clone was detected only once. This chain links TRBV9 with TRBJ2-7; 10 bases match TRBD1. The junction had 7 bases not matched to a gene; V was cut back by 1 base and J by 6 bases. The CDR3 length is 15 residues. Per the germline V gene, CDR1 is SGDLS and CDR2 is YYNGEE. The CDR3: CASSVYGTGVSEQYF. The CDR3 region has the DNA TGTGCCAGCAGCGTATATGGGACAGGGGTTTCCGAGCAGTACTTC. Based on the CDR3 plus reference TRBV9 and TRBJ2-7, the full variable domain is DSGVTQTPKHLITATGQRVTLRCSPRSGDLSVYWYQQSLDQGLQFLIQYYNGEERAKGNILERFSAQQFPDLHSELNLSSLELGDSALYFCASSVYGTGVSEQYFGPGTRLTVT.

The chain employs TRBV7-3 and TRBJ2-7, with 7 positions matching TRBD1. V dropped 6 bases and J dropped 6; count of bases not matched to a gene: 5. CDR1 and CDR2 (germline): SGHTA, FQGTGA. CDR3 length: 12 residues. CDR3 protein: CASSDRVGEQYF. CDR3 sequence (DNA): TGTGCCAGCAGTGACAGGGTTGGCGAGCAGTACTTC.

The chain couples TRBV5-1 to TRBJ1-5, with a possible D match to TRBD1 (5 bases). This CDR3 is 13 amino acids long. Between the trimmed V and J ends, which lost 2 bases and 4 bases, there was a span of 7 bases. Germline V lookup: CDR1 SGHRS, CDR2 YFSETQ. CDR3 sequence reads: CASSFGGNQPQHF. In nucleotides, the CDR3 is TGCGCCAGCAGCTTCGGGGGGAATCAGCCCCAGCATTTT.

The chain carries TRBV24-1 and TRBJ2-7; 7 bases map to TRBD1. V was clipped by 5 bases and J by 3 bases; unmatched bases: 3. Looked up from germline, CDR1 is KGHDR and CDR2 is SFDVKD. This CDR3 region has 13 residues. Here the CDR3 DNA reads TGTGCCACCAGTGTAGCAGGGGGCTACGAGCAGTACTTC. Its translation: CATSVAGGYEQYF.

CDR3 bases: TGTGCCAGCTCGGGAGATTTAAGCAATCAGCCCCAGCATTTT. As protein: CASSGDLSNQPQHF. This chain connects TRBV6-6 to TRBJ1-5; D ambiguous. This CDR3 region has 14 residues. In germline, CDR1 is MNHNY, CDR2 SVGAGI (reference sequence). Trimming cost V 8 bases and J 1 base, with 12 bases left between them.

The chain carries TRBV3-1 (or the pseudogene TRBV3-2) and TRBJ2-5; perhaps TRBD1 as D (6 bases). Germline CDR1 LGHDT, CDR2 YNNKEL (reference sequence). The CDR3 is made up of 14 amino acids. V lost 0 bases and J lost 7, with 12 bases in between. CDR3 bases: TGTGCCAGCAGCCAAGAGGCAGGGGTCGTGACCCAGTACTTC. Protein: CASSQEAGVVTQYF.

The V call is TRBV3-1 (or the pseudogene TRBV3-2), the J call TRBJ1-5; 11 bases map to TRBD1. Trimming at V came to 0 bases and at J to 2 bases, leaving 6 bases not matched to a gene. Per germline, CDR1 LGHDT and CDR2 YNNKEL (reference sequence). The CDR3 contains 18 residues. CDR3 protein: CASSQDPGQGVGNQPQHF. CDR3 coding DNA: TGTGCCAGCAGCCAAGATCCGGGACAGGGGGTCGGCAATCAGCCCCAGCATTTT.

J is TRBJ1-4 and V is TRBV29-1; the match to TRBD1 covers 9 bases. Trimming removed 7 bases from V and 7 bases from J; junction bases left unmatched: 7. The CDR3 loop spans 13 amino acids. The germline CDR1 and CDR2 sequences are SQVTM and ANQGSEA. The CDR3 DNA sequence: TGCAGCGCCCGGACAGGGGAGGGTGAAAAACTGTTTTTT. Residues: CSARTGEGEKLFF.

At least ten counts were recorded for this clone. The CDR3 region has the DNA TGTGCCAGCAGCCAGGACAGGTCGGCCAATCAGCCCCAGCATTTT. Translating it yields CASSQDRSANQPQHF. V and J are TRBV5-5 and TRBJ1-5, with 7 bases aligning to TRBD1. There are 15 residues in the CDR3. Per the germline V gene, CDR1 is SGHKS and CDR2 is YYEKEE (reference sequence). The V and J ends lost 4 bases and 3 bases, in that order; junction bases with no gene match: 7.

V usage is TRBV28 and J usage is TRBJ1-3, with D hard to call. The CDR3 extends over 16 amino acids. CDR1 and CDR2 (germline): MDHEN, SYDVKM. Deletions cut 0 bases from V and 0 bases from J, with 9 bases between. The CDR3 DNA follows: TGTGCCAGCAGTTTATGGGGCGACACCTCTGGAAACACCATATATTTT. It translates to CASSLWGDTSGNTIYF.

The table lists this clone with a count of one. The gene calls are TRBV7-2 and TRBJ1-5, with a tentative D call TRBD1 (6 bases). Trimming removed 2 bases from V and 9 bases from J, with 14 bases in between. The germline CDR1 and CDR2 sequences are SGHTA and FQGNSA. The CDR3 has 14 residues. This CDR3 reads CASSLSSGGLPQHF. The CDR3 nucleotides are TGTGCCAGCAGCTTATCGTCCGGGGGGCTGCCCCAGCATTTT.

The gene calls are TRBV24-1 and TRBJ2-2, with D possibly being TRBD2 (6 bases). Trimming took 3 bases from V and 0 from J, leaving 13 bases between them. The CDR3 totals 17 residues. CDR1 is KGHDR and CDR2 is SFDVKD in the germline V gene. The DNA of the CDR3 is TGTGCCACCAGTGATCGAACCAGCGGGCCGAACACCGGGGAGCTGTTTTTT. Protein sequence: CATSDRTSGPNTGELFF.

The V call is TRBV18, the J call TRBJ1-5; D unclear. The V end was cut by 3 bases, the J end by 0 bases, with 12 bases between. The germline CDR1 and CDR2 sequences are KGHSH and LQKENI. The CDR3 runs to 16 residues. CDR3 DNA sequence: TGTGCCAGCTCACCCGATTCGGGAAATAGCAATCAGCCCCAGCATTTT. This sequence encodes CASSPDSGNSNQPQHF.

The genes are TRBV5-1 and TRBJ2-2; 9 bases map to TRBD1. The germline V gene encodes CDR1 SGHRS and CDR2 YFSETQ. Trimming removed 5 bases from V and 3 bases from J; junction bases left unmatched: 5. There are 15 residues in the CDR3. CDR3 loop: CASRLQGAYTGELFF. CDR3 coding DNA: TGCGCCAGCAGACTACAGGGGGCGTACACCGGGGAGCTGTTTTTT.

This chain connects TRBV7-9 to TRBJ1-1; the D is unclear. Trimming shortened V by 4 bases and J by 6 bases, and 3 bases separated the two germline ends. Germline V gene sequence: CDR1 SEHNR, CDR2 FQNEAQ (reference sequence). This CDR3 has 10 amino acids. DNA of the CDR3: TGTGCCAGCAGCTCGGCTGAAGCTTTCTTT. It is translated as CASSSAEAFF.